These 7 T cell receptor beta chains were all obtained from the same sample, sequenced in a study of T cell responses to AZD1222 COVID-19 vaccine. TCRdb's table, derived via immunoSEQ multiplex PCR, lists solely in-frame clones and lacks some. There are about 130,000 clones in the sample; 93% occur only once, and about 0.91% lies in the top ten. Sequenced here: peripheral blood, sampled on day 0 of AZD1222 vaccination. Source of these receptors: an adult in good health.

In DNA, the CDR3 is TGTGCCAGCAGCTTAAGGGACAGGGGGTCTAACACTGAAGCTTTCTTT. The encoded protein is CASSLRDRGSNTEAFF. This chain joins TRBV7-8 and TRBJ1-1; TRBD1 matches at 11 bases. The V gene's germline CDR1 is SGHVS and CDR2 FQNEAQ. Trimming at V came to 2 bases and at J to 2 bases, leaving 4 bases not matched to a gene. The CDR3 is made up of 16 amino acids.

The chain uses TRBV19 and TRBJ1-5; TRBD1 aligns across 8 bases. This CDR3 has 16 amino acids. V dropped 1 base and J dropped 7; count of bases not matched to a gene: 9. Germline loops: CDR1 LNHDA, CDR2 SQIVND (reference sequence). DNA for the CDR3: TGTGCCAGTAGTATAGCAGCCAGGGGGCTAAGGCAGCCCCAGCATTTT. Amino acid sequence: CASSIAARGLRQPQHF.

A single count supports this clone. V and J are TRBV7-9 and TRBJ1-2; D remains ambiguous. This CDR3 is 15 amino acids long. Trimming took 2 bases from V and 7 from J, leaving 17 bases between them. Germline V gene sequence: CDR1 SEHNR, CDR2 FQNEAQ (reference sequence). In DNA form, the CDR3 reads TGTGCCAGCAGCTTAATGGCACGGACCATAGGTGGCTACACCTTC. Amino acids: CASSLMARTIGGYTF.

The chain joins TRBV6-5 to TRBJ2-3; 7 bases map to TRBD1. V lost 6 bases, J lost 2 bases, and 8 bases stayed unmatched. CDR3 length equals 15 residues. Germline V gene sequence: CDR1 MNHEY, CDR2 SVGAGI. CDR3: CASRGVTGITDTQYF. The DNA for the CDR3 is TGTGCCAGCAGGGGGGTGACAGGGATCACAGATACGCAGTATTTT.

The V gene is TRBV7-2, the J gene TRBJ1-5; possible D gene TRBD1, 6 bases. V was clipped by 5 bases and J by 7 bases, with 21 bases between them. Per the germline V gene, CDR1 is SGHTA and CDR2 is FQGNSA. The CDR3 has 16 amino acids. CDR3 loop: CASSPAVTGTVQPQHF. The CDR3 DNA follows: TGTGCCAGCAGCCCGGCTGTCACAGGGACGGTGCAGCCCCAGCATTTT.

The chain carries TRBV6-5 and TRBJ1-5, with 8 bases identical to TRBD1. Trimming cost V 4 bases and J 5 bases; bases outside gene matches: 4. The germline V gene encodes CDR1 MNHEY and CDR2 SVGAGI. This CDR3 is 14 amino acids long. Here the CDR3 reads CASSLVTGDQPQHF. The CDR3 DNA sequence: TGTGCCAGCAGTTTAGTGACAGGGGATCAGCCCCAGCATTTT.

The rearrangement uses TRBV7-2 and TRBJ1-2, with D perhaps matching TRBD1 (6 bases). The CDR3 is 15 residues long. The germline V gene has CDR1 SGHTA and CDR2 FQGNSA. V was cut by 5 bases and J by 7 bases, with 20 bases left in between. The CDR3 nucleotides read TGTGCCAGCAGCCCTAGCCCCCCACAGGGAAGTGGCTACACCTTC. Protein product: CASSPSPPQGSGYTF.